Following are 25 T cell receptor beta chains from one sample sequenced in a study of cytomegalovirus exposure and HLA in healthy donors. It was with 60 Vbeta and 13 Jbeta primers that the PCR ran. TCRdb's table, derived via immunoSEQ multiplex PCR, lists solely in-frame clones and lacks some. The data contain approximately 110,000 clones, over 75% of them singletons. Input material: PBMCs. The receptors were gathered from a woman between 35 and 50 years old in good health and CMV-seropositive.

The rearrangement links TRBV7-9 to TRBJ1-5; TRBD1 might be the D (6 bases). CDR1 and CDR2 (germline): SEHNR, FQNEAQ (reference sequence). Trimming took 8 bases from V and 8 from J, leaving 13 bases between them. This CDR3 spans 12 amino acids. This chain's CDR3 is CASQQGVEPQHF. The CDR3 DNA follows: TGTGCCAGCCAACAGGGAGTCGAGCCCCAGCATTTT.

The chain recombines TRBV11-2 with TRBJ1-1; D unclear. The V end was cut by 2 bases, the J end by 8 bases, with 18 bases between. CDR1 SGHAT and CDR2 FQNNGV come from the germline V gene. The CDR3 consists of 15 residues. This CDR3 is CASSLMAVIRSEAFF. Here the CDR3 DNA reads TGTGCCAGCAGCTTAATGGCGGTAATTCGTTCGGAAGCTTTCTTT.

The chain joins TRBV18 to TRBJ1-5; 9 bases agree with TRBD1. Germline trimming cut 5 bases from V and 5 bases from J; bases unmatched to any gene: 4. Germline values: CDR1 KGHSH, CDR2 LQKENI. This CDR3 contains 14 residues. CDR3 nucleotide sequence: TGTGCCAGCTCAGGACAGGGGAGAGATCAGCCCCAGCATTTT. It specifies CASSGQGRDQPQHF.

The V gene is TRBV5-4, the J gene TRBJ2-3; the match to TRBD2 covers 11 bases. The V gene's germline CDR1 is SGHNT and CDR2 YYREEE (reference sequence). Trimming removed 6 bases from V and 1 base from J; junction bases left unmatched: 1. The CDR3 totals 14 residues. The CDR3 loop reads CASNSGRGTDTQYF. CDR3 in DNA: TGTGCCAGCAATAGCGGGAGGGGCACAGATACGCAGTATTTT.

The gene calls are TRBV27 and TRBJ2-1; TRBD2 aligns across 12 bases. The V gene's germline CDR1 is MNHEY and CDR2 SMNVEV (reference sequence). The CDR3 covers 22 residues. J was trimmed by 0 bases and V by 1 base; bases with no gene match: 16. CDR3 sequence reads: CASSLYPPLTSGSPPSYNEQFF. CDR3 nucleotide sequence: TGTGCCAGCAGTTTATACCCCCCCTTGACTAGCGGGAGTCCCCCCTCCTACAATGAGCAGTTCTTC.

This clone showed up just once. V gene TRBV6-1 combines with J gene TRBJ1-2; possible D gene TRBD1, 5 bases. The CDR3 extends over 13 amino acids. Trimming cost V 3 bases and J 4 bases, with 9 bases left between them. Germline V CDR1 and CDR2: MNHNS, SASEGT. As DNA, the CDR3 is TGTGCCAGCAGTGACCGACAGCCCTATGGCTACACCTTC. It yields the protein CASSDRQPYGYTF.

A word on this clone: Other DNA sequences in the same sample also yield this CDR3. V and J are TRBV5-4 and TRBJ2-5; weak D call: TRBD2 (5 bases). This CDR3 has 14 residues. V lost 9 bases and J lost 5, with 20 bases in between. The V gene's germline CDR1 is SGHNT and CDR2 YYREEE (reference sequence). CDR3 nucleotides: TGTGCCACCAACAATGGGCTAGCACGGGAGACCCAGTACTTC. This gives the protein CATNNGLARETQYF.

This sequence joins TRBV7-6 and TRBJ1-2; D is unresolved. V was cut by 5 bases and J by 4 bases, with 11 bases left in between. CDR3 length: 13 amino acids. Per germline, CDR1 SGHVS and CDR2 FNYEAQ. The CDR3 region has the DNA TGTGCCAGCAGCAGCCGGGAGGGCTATGGCTACACCTTC. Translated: CASSSREGYGYTF.

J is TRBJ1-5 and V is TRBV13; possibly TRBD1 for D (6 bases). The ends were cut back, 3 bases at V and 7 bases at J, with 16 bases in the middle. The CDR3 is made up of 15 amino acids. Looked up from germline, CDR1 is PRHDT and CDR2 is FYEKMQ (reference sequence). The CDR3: CASSLRGGVIQPQHF. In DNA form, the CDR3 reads TGTGCCAGCAGCTTGCGGGGGGGCGTCATACAGCCCCAGCATTTT.

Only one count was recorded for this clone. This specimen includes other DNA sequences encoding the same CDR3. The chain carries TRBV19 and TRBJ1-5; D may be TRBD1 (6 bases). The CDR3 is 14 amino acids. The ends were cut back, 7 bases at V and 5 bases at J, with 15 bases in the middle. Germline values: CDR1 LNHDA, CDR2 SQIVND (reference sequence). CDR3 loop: CASTPGRGYQPQHF. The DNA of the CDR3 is TGTGCCAGTACCCCGGGCAGGGGTTATCAGCCCCAGCATTTT. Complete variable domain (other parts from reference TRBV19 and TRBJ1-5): DGGITQSPKYLFRKEGQNVTLSCEQNLNHDAMYWYRQDPGQGLRLIYYSQIVNDFQKGDIAEGYSVSREKKESFPLTVTSAQKNPTAFYLCASTPGRGYQPQHFGDGTRLSIL.

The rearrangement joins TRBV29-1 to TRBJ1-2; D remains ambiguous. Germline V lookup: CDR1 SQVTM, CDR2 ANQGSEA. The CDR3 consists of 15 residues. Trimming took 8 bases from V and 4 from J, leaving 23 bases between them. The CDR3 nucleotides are TGCAGCACGACGAAACGGGGAGGAGGGTTCTATGGCTACACCTTC. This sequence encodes CSTTKRGGGFYGYTF.

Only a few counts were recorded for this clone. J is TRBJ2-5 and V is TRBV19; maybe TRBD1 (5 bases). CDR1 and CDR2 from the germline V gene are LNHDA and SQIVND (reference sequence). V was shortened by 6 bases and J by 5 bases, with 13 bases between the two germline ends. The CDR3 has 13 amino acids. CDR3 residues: CASSIGQSETQYF. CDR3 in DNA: TGTGCCAGTAGCATTGGACAATCGGAGACCCAGTACTTC.

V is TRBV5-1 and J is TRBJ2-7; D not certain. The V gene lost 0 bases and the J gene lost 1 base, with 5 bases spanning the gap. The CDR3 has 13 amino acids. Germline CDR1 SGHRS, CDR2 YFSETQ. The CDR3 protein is CASSLGQSYEQYF. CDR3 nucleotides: TGCGCCAGCAGCTTGGGTCAGTCCTACGAGCAGTACTTC.

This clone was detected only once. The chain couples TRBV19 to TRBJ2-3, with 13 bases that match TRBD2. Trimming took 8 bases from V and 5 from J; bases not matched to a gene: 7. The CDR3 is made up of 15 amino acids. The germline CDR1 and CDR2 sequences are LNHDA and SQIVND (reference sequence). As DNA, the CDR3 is TGTGCCAGTGGGACTAGCGGGATTCGGGGAGATACGCAGTATTTT. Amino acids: CASGTSGIRGDTQYF.

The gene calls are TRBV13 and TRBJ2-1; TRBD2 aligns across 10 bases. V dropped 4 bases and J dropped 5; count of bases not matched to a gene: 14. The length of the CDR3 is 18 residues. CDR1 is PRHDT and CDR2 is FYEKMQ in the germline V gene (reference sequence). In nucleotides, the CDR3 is TGTGCCAGCAGCTCAAGGGCCAGGGTAGCGGGAGGTCACAATGAGCAGTTCTTC. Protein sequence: CASSSRARVAGGHNEQFF.

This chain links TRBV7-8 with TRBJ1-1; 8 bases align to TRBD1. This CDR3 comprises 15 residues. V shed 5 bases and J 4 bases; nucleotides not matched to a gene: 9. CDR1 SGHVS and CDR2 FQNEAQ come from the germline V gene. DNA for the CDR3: TGTGCCAGCAGCACAAGCAGGGGGCATCTCACTGAAGCTTTCTTT. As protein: CASSTSRGHLTEAFF.

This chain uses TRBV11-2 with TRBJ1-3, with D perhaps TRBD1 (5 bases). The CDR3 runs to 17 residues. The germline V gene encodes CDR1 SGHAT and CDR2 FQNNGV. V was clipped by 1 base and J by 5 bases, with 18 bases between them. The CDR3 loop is CASSLVFFREGRNTIYF. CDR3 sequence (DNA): TGTGCCAGCAGCTTAGTCTTCTTCAGGGAGGGCCGAAACACCATATATTTT.

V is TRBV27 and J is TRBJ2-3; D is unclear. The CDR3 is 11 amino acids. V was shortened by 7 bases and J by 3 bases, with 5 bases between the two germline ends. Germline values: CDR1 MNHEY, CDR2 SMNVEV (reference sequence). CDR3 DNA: TGTGCCAGCACCCATACAGATACGCAGTATTTT. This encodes CASTHTDTQYF.

The chain's CDR3 is CASSIVPGGEQFF. The DNA of the CDR3 is TGTGCCAGTAGTATAGTTCCCGGGGGTGAGCAGTTCTTC. The rearrangement links TRBV19 to TRBJ2-1; possibly TRBD2 for D (6 bases). Trimming took off 1 base at V and 9 bases at J, with 10 bases between the two ends. This CDR3 comprises 13 residues. Germline-derived CDR1 and CDR2 are LNHDA and SQIVND (reference sequence). Full variable domain (missing parts from reference TRBV19 and TRBJ2-1): DGGITQSPKYLFRKEGQNVTLSCEQNLNHDAMYWYRQDPGQGLRLIYYSQIVNDFQKGDIAEGYSVSREKKESFPLTVTSAQKNPTAFYLCASSIVPGGEQFFGPGTRLTVL.

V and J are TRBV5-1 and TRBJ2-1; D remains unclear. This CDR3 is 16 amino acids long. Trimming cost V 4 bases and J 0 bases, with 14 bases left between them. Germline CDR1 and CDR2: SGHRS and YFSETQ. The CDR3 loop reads CASSLDGPISYNEQFF. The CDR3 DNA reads TGCGCCAGCAGCCTGGACGGTCCCATCTCCTACAATGAGCAGTTCTTC.

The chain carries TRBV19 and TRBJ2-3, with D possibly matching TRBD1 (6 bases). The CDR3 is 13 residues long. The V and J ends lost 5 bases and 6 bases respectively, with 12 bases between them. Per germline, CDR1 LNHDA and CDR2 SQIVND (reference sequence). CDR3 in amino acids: CASSLQGTDTQYF. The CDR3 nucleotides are TGTGCCAGTAGTCTACAGGGTACCGATACGCAGTATTTT. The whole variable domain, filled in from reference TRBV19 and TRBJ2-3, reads DGGITQSPKYLFRKEGQNVTLSCEQNLNHDAMYWYRQDPGQGLRLIYYSQIVNDFQKGDIAEGYSVSREKKESFPLTVTSAQKNPTAFYLCASSLQGTDTQYFGPGTRLTVL.

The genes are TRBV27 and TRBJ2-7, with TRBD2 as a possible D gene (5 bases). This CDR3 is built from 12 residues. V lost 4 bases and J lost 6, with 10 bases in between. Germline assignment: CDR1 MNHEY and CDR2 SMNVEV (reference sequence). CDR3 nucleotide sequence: TGTGCCAGCAGTTCGGGATGGGGCGAGCAGTACTTC. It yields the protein CASSSGWGEQYF.

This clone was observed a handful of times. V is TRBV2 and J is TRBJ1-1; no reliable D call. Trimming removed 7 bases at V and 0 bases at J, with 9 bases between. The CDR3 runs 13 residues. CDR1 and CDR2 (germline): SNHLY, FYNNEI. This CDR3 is CASTAGMNTEAFF. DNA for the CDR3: TGTGCCAGCACGGCAGGCATGAACACTGAAGCTTTCTTT.

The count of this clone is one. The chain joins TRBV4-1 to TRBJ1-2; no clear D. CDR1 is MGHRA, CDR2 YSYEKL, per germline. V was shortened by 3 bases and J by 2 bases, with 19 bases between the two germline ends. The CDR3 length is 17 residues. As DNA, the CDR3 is TGCGCCAGCAGCCAGCCCCGACGGGGTCTGGGGAACTATGGCTACACCTTC. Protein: CASSQPRRGLGNYGYTF.

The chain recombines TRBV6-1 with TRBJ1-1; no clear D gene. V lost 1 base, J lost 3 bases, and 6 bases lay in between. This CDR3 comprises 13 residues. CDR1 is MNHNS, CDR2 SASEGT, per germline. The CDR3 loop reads CASSEVSYTEAFF. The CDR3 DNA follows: TGTGCCAGCAGTGAAGTGAGTTACACTGAAGCTTTCTTT.